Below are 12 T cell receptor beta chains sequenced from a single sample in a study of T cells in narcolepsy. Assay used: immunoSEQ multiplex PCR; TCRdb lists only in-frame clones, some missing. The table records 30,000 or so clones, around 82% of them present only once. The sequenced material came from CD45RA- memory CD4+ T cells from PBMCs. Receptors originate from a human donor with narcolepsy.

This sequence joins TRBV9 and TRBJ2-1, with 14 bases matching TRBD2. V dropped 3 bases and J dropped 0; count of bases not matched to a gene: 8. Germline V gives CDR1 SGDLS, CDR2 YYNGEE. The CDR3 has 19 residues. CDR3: CASSAGTSGSVSSYNEQFF. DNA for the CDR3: TGTGCCAGCAGCGCGGGGACTAGCGGGAGCGTAAGCTCCTACAATGAGCAGTTCTTC.

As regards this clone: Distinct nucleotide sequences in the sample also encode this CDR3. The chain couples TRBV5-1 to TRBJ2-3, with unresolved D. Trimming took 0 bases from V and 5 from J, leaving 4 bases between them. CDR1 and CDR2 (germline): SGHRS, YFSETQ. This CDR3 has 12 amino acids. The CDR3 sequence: CASSLGLDTQYF. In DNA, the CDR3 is TGCGCCAGCAGCTTGGGGCTAGATACGCAGTATTTT.

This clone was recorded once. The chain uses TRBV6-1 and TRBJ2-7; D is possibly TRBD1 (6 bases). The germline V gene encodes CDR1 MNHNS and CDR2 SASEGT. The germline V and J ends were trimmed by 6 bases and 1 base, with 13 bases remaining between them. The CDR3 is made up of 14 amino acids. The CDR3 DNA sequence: TGTGCCAGCAGAGCGACGACAGGTTCCTACGAGCAGTACTTC. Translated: CASRATTGSYEQYF.

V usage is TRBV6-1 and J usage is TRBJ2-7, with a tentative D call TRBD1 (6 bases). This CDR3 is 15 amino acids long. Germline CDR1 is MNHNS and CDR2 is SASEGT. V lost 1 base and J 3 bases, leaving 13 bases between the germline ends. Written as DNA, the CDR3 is TGTGCCAGCAGTGAAGTAGGGGGTTTTTACTACGAGCAGTACTTC. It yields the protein CASSEVGGFYYEQYF.

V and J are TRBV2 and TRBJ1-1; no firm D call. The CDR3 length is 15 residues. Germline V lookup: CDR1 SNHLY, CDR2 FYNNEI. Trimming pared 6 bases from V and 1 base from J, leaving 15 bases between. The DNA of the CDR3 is TGTGCCAGCAGGCCAAGACCGGGAGCGAACACTGAAGCTTTCTTT. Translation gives CASRPRPGANTEAFF.

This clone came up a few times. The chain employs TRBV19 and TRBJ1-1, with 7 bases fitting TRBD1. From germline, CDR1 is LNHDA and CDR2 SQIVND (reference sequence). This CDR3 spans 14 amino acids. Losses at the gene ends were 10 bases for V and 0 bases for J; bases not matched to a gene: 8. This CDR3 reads CATRDREMNTEAFF. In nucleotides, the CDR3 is TGTGCCACCCGGGACAGAGAGATGAACACTGAAGCTTTCTTT.

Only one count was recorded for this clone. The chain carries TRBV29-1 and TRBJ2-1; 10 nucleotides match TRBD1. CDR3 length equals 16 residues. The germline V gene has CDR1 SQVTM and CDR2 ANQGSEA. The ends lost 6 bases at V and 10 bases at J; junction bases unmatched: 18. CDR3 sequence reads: CSVSRQGAVFGAEQFF. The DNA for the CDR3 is TGCAGCGTGTCCAGACAGGGGGCAGTTTTTGGCGCCGAGCAGTTCTTC.

This CDR3 reads CASRSLGEQFF. CDR3 nucleotide sequence: TGTGCCAGCAGATCCCTGGGGGAGCAGTTCTTC. This chain connects TRBV5-4 to TRBJ2-1; D uncertain. Germline V gene lookup returns CDR1 SGHNT and CDR2 YYREEE (reference sequence). V gave up 5 bases and J gave up 10 bases, with 10 bases separating them. This CDR3 comprises 11 residues.

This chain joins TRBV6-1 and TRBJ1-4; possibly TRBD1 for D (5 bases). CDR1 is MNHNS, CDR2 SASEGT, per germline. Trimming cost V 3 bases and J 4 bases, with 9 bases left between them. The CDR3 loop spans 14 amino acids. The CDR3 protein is CASSDTGLNEKLFF. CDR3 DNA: TGTGCCAGCAGTGATACGGGGCTTAATGAAAAACTGTTTTTT.

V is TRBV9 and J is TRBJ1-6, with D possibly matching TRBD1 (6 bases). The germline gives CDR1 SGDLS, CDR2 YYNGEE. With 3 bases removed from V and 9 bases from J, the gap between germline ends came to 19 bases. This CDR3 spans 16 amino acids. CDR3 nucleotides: TGTGCCAGCAGCGCGGGCGGACAGAGGGAATTTTCACCCCTCCACTTT. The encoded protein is CASSAGGQREFSPLHF.

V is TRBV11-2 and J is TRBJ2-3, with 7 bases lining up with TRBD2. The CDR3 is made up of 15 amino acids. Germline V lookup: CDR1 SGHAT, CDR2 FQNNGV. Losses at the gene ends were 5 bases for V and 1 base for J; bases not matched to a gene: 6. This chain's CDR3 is CASSDDGRGTDTQYF. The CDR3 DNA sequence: TGTGCCAGCAGCGACGATGGGAGGGGCACAGATACGCAGTATTTT.

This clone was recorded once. CDR3: CASSPSRVYQPQHF. The CDR3 bases are TGTGCCAGCTCACCCTCCAGGGTCTATCAGCCCCAGCATTTT. This chain uses TRBV18 with TRBJ1-5, with D perhaps matching TRBD1 (5 bases). Germline V gene sequence: CDR1 KGHSH, CDR2 LQKENI. The CDR3 has 14 amino acids. Trimming shortened V by 3 bases and J by 5 bases, and 11 bases separated the two germline ends. Drawing the rest from reference TRBV18 and TRBJ1-5, the complete variable domain is NAGVMQNPRHLVRRRGQEARLRCSPMKGHSHVYWYRQLPEEGLKFMVYLQKENIIDESGMPKERFSAEFPKEGPSILRIQQVVRGDSAAYFCASSPSRVYQPQHFGDGTRLSIL.